The 4 T cell receptor beta chains reported below all come from one sample, sequenced in a study of blood T cell repertoires in COVID-19. Data came from immunoSEQ multiplex PCR; TCRdb stores just in-frame clones and leaves some out. This sample has 200,000 to 300,000 clones, with approximately 85% found just once. Sequenced: PBMCs or T cells enriched from blood (not recorded which). These receptor sequences come from a woman between 50 and 59 years old with acute COVID-19.

The count of this clone is one. This rearrangement joins TRBV10-3 to TRBJ1-4; the D gene is possibly TRBD1 (6 bases). CDR1 is ENHRY and CDR2 is SYGVKD in the germline V gene. The CDR3 covers 12 residues. Trimming cost V 5 bases and J 8 bases, with 9 bases left between them. The CDR3 is CAISPQGEKLFF. The CDR3 coding sequence is TGTGCCATCAGTCCCCAGGGGGAAAAACTGTTTTTT.

This clone has just a few counts. The V gene is TRBV10-2, the J gene TRBJ1-1; 7 bases agree with TRBD1. Germline-derived CDR1 and CDR2 are WSHSY and SAAADI. The trim removed 7 bases at V and 11 bases at J, leaving 7 bases unmatched. This CDR3 has 11 residues. The CDR3: CASINEGAAFF. CDR3 nucleotides: TGCGCCAGCATCAACGAGGGGGCCGCTTTCTTT.

J is TRBJ1-4 and V is TRBV7-2, with TRBD1 identical over 9 bases. The CDR3 spans 16 residues. Germline assignment: CDR1 SGHTA and CDR2 FQGNSA. V dropped 1 base and J dropped 3; count of bases not matched to a gene: 3. The CDR3 nucleotides are TGTGCCAGCAGCTTAGGGGGACAGGGATCTAATGAAAAACTGTTTTTT. Translating gives CASSLGGQGSNEKLFF.

The V call is TRBV6-5, the J call TRBJ2-7, with D tentatively TRBD1 (6 bases). The CDR3 is 14 residues long. The germline V gene has CDR1 MNHEY and CDR2 SVGAGI. The V end was cut by 6 bases, the J end by 2 bases, with 14 bases between. The CDR3 DNA reads TGTGCCAGCAGGCCCGGGACAAGAACCTACGAGCAGTACTTC. It specifies CASRPGTRTYEQYF.